Included here is one TCR beta chain sequence, with context. Its matching antigen is unknown. The sample is drawn from a study of OX40 agonist ivuxolimab in advanced cancers. Study as a whole: Those treated in dose escalation had hepatocellular carcinoma, melanoma, renal cell cancer or head and neck cancer. Therapy given before enrollment (anti-PD-1, anti-PD-L1 or anti-CTLA-4) was allowed, and around 40% had some.

Sequencing used immunoSEQ multiplex PCR; TCRdb keeps in-frame clones, though not all of them. The sample shows 100,000 to 150,000 clones, around 93% of them seen only once. Findings of the study overall: On average, a greater number of expanded clones characterised CD8+ T cells relative to CD4+. No antigen was identified for the clonally expanded peripheral T cells.

The CDR3 consists of 20 residues. V dropped 1 base and J dropped 4 bases, with 28 bases sitting between them. Germline V gene sequence: CDR1 MNHNS, CDR2 SASEGT. This sequence was found in an adult with an advanced solid tumor such as melanoma, head and neck, liver or kidney cancer. The starting material was CD4+ or CD8+ T cells sorted from blood, obtained in a trial of the OX40 agonist ivuxolimab. The V and J genes are TRBV6-1 and TRBJ1-2, with D possibly matching TRBD1 (5 bases). The CDR3 nucleotides read TGTGCCAGCAGTGAAGGGCCCGGGAGGTCCCGGGGCCGGGGGGGCTATGGCTACACCTTC. Protein product: CASSEGPGRSRGRGGYGYTF.